This is a list of T cell receptor beta chains from one sample in a study of T cells in localized non-small cell lung cancer. Measured with immunoSEQ multiplex PCR; TCRdb has only the in-frame clones, and not every one. The data show about 52,000 clones, with around 90% seen just once and less than 20% held by the top ten. The specimen was PBMCs, collected before any cancer treatment. The receptors stem from a female donor with stage II lung adenocarcinoma. CDR3s include the opening cysteine and the closing phenylalanine or tryptophan. D genes are given only for firm matches. A clone size is listed for some rows: how often the clone was seen (once, few, many), or a class if it is expanded.

J | size | D | V | DNA | CDR3
TRBJ2-2 | - | TRBD1 | TRBV9 | TGTGCCAGCAAACAGGGGGCGTCAGCCGGGGAGCTGTTTTTT | CASKQGASAGELFF
TRBJ1-1 | - | TRBD1 | TRBV2 | TGTGCCAGCAGAGCAGGGGGAATGAACACTGAAGCTTTCTTT | CASRAGGMNTEAFF
TRBJ2-1 | few | - | TRBV5-6 | TGTGCCAGCAGTCCGACACAGACCTCCTACAATGAGCAGTTCTTC | CASSPTQTSYNEQFF
TRBJ2-5 | once | - | TRBV7-9 | TGTGCCAGCAGCCATTGGACGGTTCAAGAGACCCAGTACTTC | CASSHWTVQETQYF
TRBJ1-2 | - | - | TRBV6-5 | TGTGCCAGCACTAAGGCCGGGGGAGCTGGCTACACCTTC | CASTKAGGAGYTF
TRBJ2-1 | - | TRBD2 | TRBV7-6 | TGTGCCAGCAGCCCCCCGGGGCGGGGGGGCTACAATGAGCAGTTCTTC | CASSPPGRGGYNEQFF
TRBJ1-2 | - | - | TRBV6-1 | TGTGCCAGCAGTAAAAGCCGGGCCCTTAACTATGGCTACACCTTC | CASSKSRALNYGYTF
TRBJ2-7 | - | - | TRBV25-1 | TGTGCCAGCAGGCACTCAGCCTACGAGCAGTACTTC | CASRHSAYEQYF
TRBJ1-5 | - | - | TRBV19 | TGTGCCAGTAGTAACGACAGGCTTAATCAGCCCCAGCATTTT | CASSNDRLNQPQHF
TRBJ2-3 | - | TRBD1 | TRBV5-6 | TGTGCCAGCAGCTTGGCGACGGGACAGGGGCGCCCAGATACGCAGTATTTT | CASSLATGQGRPDTQYF
TRBJ1-1 | - | - | TRBV2 | TGTGCCACCGACAGGTCCGCTGAAGCTTTCTTT | CATDRSAEAFF
TRBJ1-4 | - | - | TRBV5-1 | TGCGCCAGCAGCTTGTCTCGGGGCAATGAAAAACTGTTTTTT | CASSLSRGNEKLFF
TRBJ1-3 | once | TRBD1 | TRBV11-2 | TGTGCCAGCAGCACGGACAGGGGAAACACCATATATTTT | CASSTDRGNTIYF
TRBJ2-2 | - | - | TRBV19 | TGTGCCAGTAGCTTAACCCTGGGCACCGGGGAGCTGTTTTTT | CASSLTLGTGELFF
TRBJ2-1 | - | - | TRBV13 | TGTGCCAGCGGGCCCAGAGGCTACAATGAGCAGTTCTTC | CASGPRGYNEQFF
TRBJ1-1 | medium-sized | TRBD1 | TRBV7-9 | TGTGCCAGCAGCTTCGACAGGGTCAGGACTGAAGCTTTCTTT | CASSFDRVRTEAFF
TRBJ1-5 | - | - | TRBV15 | TGTGCCACCAGCAGAGATACCGTGGGTCAGCCCCAGCATTTT | CATSRDTVGQPQHF
TRBJ1-6 | - | TRBD1 | TRBV6-6 | TGTGCCACAACACAGGGGCTACGTTCACCCCTCCACTTT | CATTQGLRSPLHF
TRBJ2-5 | - | TRBD2 | TRBV6-1 | TGTGCCACCGAGCGGGGCCGGCTAGAGACCCAGTACTTC | CATERGRLETQYF
TRBJ2-7 | - | - | TRBV6-5 | TGTGCCAGCAGTCCATACTCGGATCCCTCCTACGAGCAGTACTTC | CASSPYSDPSYEQYF
TRBJ2-5 | - | - | TRBV12-5 | TGTGCTAGTGGTTTGTCCGACAGACAAGAGACCCAGTACTTC | CASGLSDRQETQYF
TRBJ1-1 | - | - | TRBV6-5 | TGTGCCAGCAGTTCCCTGTCAGGGTTCACTGAAGCTTTCTTT | CASSSLSGFTEAFF
TRBJ2-7 | - | - | TRBV30 | TGTGCCTGGCAAAAAACGAGGAGCGGTAACGAGCAGTACTTC | CAWQKTRSGNEQYF
TRBJ2-7 | - | - | TRBV7-8 | TGTGCCAGCAGCCCCTCCGGTGGGCCAATCTACGAGCAGTACTTC | CASSPSGGPIYEQYF
TRBJ1-2 | - | - | TRBV11-2 | TGTGCCAGCAGCTTAGGCGGTCTTGGCTACACCTTC | CASSLGGLGYTF
TRBJ2-1 | - | TRBD1 | TRBV11-3 | TGTGCCAGCAGCTTACGTCCCGGGACAGTCTACAATGAGCAGTTCTTC | CASSLRPGTVYNEQFF
TRBJ1-5 | - | TRBD1 | TRBV30 | TGTGCCTGGAGGACAGGGAGCAATCAGCCCCAGCATTTT | CAWRTGSNQPQHF
TRBJ2-1 | - | TRBD2 | TRBV9 | TGTGCCAGCAGCGTAAGCGGGGGTCACAATGAGCAGTTCTTC | CASSVSGGHNEQFF
TRBJ1-6 | - | - | TRBV28 | TGTGCCAGCTCTTCCTCTAATTCACCCCTCCACTTT | CASSSSNSPLHF
TRBJ2-7 | - | - | TRBV6-5 | TGTGCCAGCAGTTACGCCCCTGACGAGCAGTACTTC | CASSYAPDEQYF
TRBJ1-2 | - | - | TRBV7-9 | TGTGCCAGCAGCTTAGGGACAGCGGGTAACTATGGCTACACCTTC | CASSLGTAGNYGYTF
TRBJ2-7 | - | - | TRBV28 | TGTGCCAGCAGTTTTCCCAACAGGTTAGAAGGGCAGTACTTC | CASSFPNRLEGQYF
TRBJ2-3 | few | TRBD1 | TRBV19 | TGTGCCAGCCAAACGACAGGGGTGGGAGATACGCAGTATTTT | CASQTTGVGDTQYF
TRBJ1-1 | - | - | TRBV5-4 | TGTGCCAGCAGCTTGGAAATGGTAAAAGGGTCTGAAGCTTTCTTT | CASSLEMVKGSEAFF
TRBJ2-1 | - | - | TRBV15 | TGTGCCACCAGAGAGGAGGGTGCCTACAATGAGCAGTTCTTC | CATREEGAYNEQFF
TRBJ1-3 | - | TRBD1 | TRBV6-1 | TGTGCCAGCAGTGGACAGGGGTTCGTCGGAAACACCATATATTTT | CASSGQGFVGNTIYF
TRBJ2-1 | - | - | TRBV6-1 | TGTGCCAGCAGTGCGGCGGGGGCTGAACTCGGCCCCTACAATGAGCAGTTCTTC | CASSAAGAELGPYNEQFF
TRBJ2-1 | - | TRBD2 | TRBV5-1 | TGCGCCAGCAGCTTACTAGCGGGGGGGCCCAATGAGCAGTTCTTC | CASSLLAGGPNEQFF
TRBJ2-6 | - | - | TRBV7-2 | TGTGCCAGCAGCTCGGTCCAGGGGATCTCTGGGGCCAACGTCCTGACTTTC | CASSSVQGISGANVLTF
TRBJ1-5 | - | - | TRBV25-1 | TGTGCCAGCACGGGACGGGGCAATCAGCCCCAGCATTTT | CASTGRGNQPQHF
TRBJ1-5 | - | - | TRBV18 | TGTGCCAGCTCACCCACGCAGAATCAGCCCCAGCATTTT | CASSPTQNQPQHF
TRBJ1-1 | - | - | TRBV6-6 | TGTGCCAGCCAACCGGGACGCCCGGGTGCTGAAGCTTTCTTT | CASQPGRPGAEAFF
TRBJ2-7 | - | TRBD1 | TRBV11-2 | TGTGCCAGCAGCTCGCAGGGGGCGGGCGAGCAGTACTTC | CASSSQGAGEQYF
TRBJ1-6 | few | - | TRBV7-2 | TGTGCCAGCAGCTTAGGGCCTAATTCACCCCTCCACTTT | CASSLGPNSPLHF
TRBJ2-3 | once | - | TRBV19 | TGTGCCAGTAGTGAGGGCTGGGGAGATACGCAGTATTTT | CASSEGWGDTQYF
TRBJ2-1 | - | TRBD2 | TRBV7-9 | TGTGCCAGCAGCTGGACTAGCGGGGGGGCGAATGAGCAGTTCTTC | CASSWTSGGANEQFF
TRBJ1-2 | few | - | TRBV19 | TGTGCCAGTCGGGGTTTTCGGTATGGCTACACCTTC | CASRGFRYGYTF
TRBJ1-1 | - | - | TRBV7-2 | TGTGCCAGCAGCCGCAGGGGAAAGAACACTGAAGCTTTCTTT | CASSRRGKNTEAFF
TRBJ1-5 | once | - | TRBV5-5 | TGTGCCAGCAGCTTGGACGGGACTCTAAGAGGACAGCCCCAGCATTTT | CASSLDGTLRGQPQHF
TRBJ2-1 | - | TRBD1 | TRBV30 | TGTGCCTGGAGTGTACATCGGGACAGGGTCAATGAGCAGTTCTTC | CAWSVHRDRVNEQFF
TRBJ1-2 | - | - | TRBV19 | TGTGCCAGTAGCCAAAATCGAGTACAGGGCTACACCTTC | CASSQNRVQGYTF
TRBJ2-1 | - | - | TRBV5-1 | TGCGCCAGCAGCAGATCAGGGTACACTACATTAAATGAGCAGTTCTTC | CASSRSGYTTLNEQFF
TRBJ2-1 | - | - | TRBV6-5 | TGTGCCAGCAGTCAAGGGGGGCCGTCAGCTAATGAGCAGTTCTTC | CASSQGGPSANEQFF
TRBJ2-7 | - | TRBD1 | TRBV7-9 | TGTGCCAGCAGCTTAGAGACGACGGACAGGGCGGCCTACGAGCAGTACTTC | CASSLETTDRAAYEQYF
TRBJ2-1 | - | TRBD1 | TRBV7-6 | TGTGCCAGCAGCTTAGAAGGGACAGGCTACAATGAGCAGTTCTTC | CASSLEGTGYNEQFF
TRBJ2-3 | - | - | TRBV5-6 | TGTGCCAGCAGCTTGCGGACCGGGACAATTACCACAGATACGCAGTATTTT | CASSLRTGTITTDTQYF
TRBJ2-1 | - | TRBD1 | TRBV6-1 | TGTGCCAGCAGGAGACAGGGGGCGAACTACAATGAGCAGTTCTTC | CASRRQGANYNEQFF